The 22 T cell receptor beta chains reported below all come from one sample, sequenced in a study of T cell responses to AZD1222 COVID-19 vaccine. The assay was immunoSEQ multiplex PCR, and TCRdb's table has in-frame clones only and misses some. The sample carries fewer than 200,000 clones, 90% to 95% recorded once. Sample: peripheral blood, taken 28 days after the second AZD1222 dose. These TCRs come from an adult who received the AZD1222 COVID-19 vaccine.

The chain joins TRBV5-1 to TRBJ2-3; 12 positions agree with TRBD2. With V trimmed by 3 bases and J by 4 bases, 6 bases remained unmatched. CDR3 length equals 16 residues. CDR1 and CDR2 (germline): SGHRS, YFSETQ. The CDR3 loop reads CASSSSLAGGSDTQYF. CDR3 nucleotide sequence: TGCGCCAGCAGCTCTTCACTAGCGGGAGGATCAGATACGCAGTATTTT.

This chain joins TRBV19 and TRBJ2-3, with D possibly matching TRBD1 (6 bases). Germline lookup yields CDR1 LNHDA and CDR2 SQIVND (reference sequence). Trimming removed 6 bases at V and 5 bases at J, with 24 bases between. The CDR3 consists of 17 residues. In nucleotides, the CDR3 is TGTGCCAGTAGACTGAGCGGATTGCAGGGGCGCGGAGATACGCAGTATTTT. This gives the protein CASRLSGLQGRGDTQYF.

The chain couples TRBV28 to TRBJ1-5; D call uncertain. The CDR3 covers 12 residues. The germline CDR1 and CDR2 sequences are MDHEN and SYDVKM. Trimming left V 5 bases short and J 7 bases short, with 9 bases between. As DNA, the CDR3 is TGTGCCAGCAGTCCTTCCGAACAGCCCCAGCATTTT. Translating it yields CASSPSEQPQHF.

The chain recombines TRBV5-1 with TRBJ1-1; no clear D. Germline CDR1 reads SGHRS; CDR2 reads YFSETQ. V lost 0 bases to trimming and J lost 11 bases, with 11 bases between them. The CDR3 is made up of 12 amino acids. The DNA of the CDR3 is TGCGCCAGCAGCTTGGCCGGGGAGGCTGCTTTCTTT. Protein: CASSLAGEAAFF. The full variable domain, its missing parts supplied by reference TRBV5-1 and TRBJ1-1, is KAGVTQTPRYLIKTRGQQVTLSCSPISGHRSVSWYQQTPGQGLQFLFEYFSETQRNKGNFPGRFSGRQFSNSRSEMNVSTLELGDSALYLCASSLAGEAAFFGQGTRLTVV.

This clone has a single count. This chain connects TRBV28 to TRBJ1-1; no reliable D call. This CDR3 spans 11 amino acids. V lost 8 bases, J lost 6 bases, and 10 bases lay in between. CDR1 is MDHEN and CDR2 is SYDVKM in the germline V gene. The CDR3 nucleotides are TGTGCCAGCCGCCCTTACCCTGAAGCTTTCTTT. It codes for CASRPYPEAFF.

Details on this clone: The same CDR3 also results from other DNA sequences found in this sample. The DNA of the CDR3 is TGTGCCAGCAGGGGAAGCAATCAGCCCCAGCATTTT. It specifies CASRGSNQPQHF. The V gene is TRBV28, the J gene TRBJ1-5; D is unclear. Germline V gives CDR1 MDHEN, CDR2 SYDVKM. The V end lost 6 bases, the J end lost 1 base, and 4 bases lay between the germline ends. The CDR3 totals 12 residues.

This sequence joins TRBV9 and TRBJ2-1, with 10 bases fitting TRBD2. Trimming removed 3 bases from V and 6 bases from J; junction bases left unmatched: 3. The CDR3 runs 14 residues. Looked up from germline, CDR1 is SGDLS and CDR2 is YYNGEE. CDR3 in DNA: TGTGCCAGCAGCGCCTGGACTAGCGGCAATGAGCAGTTCTTC. Encoded protein: CASSAWTSGNEQFF.

The J gene is TRBJ1-5, the V gene TRBV5-6, with no clear D. The CDR3 runs 15 residues. Germline V lookup: CDR1 SGHDT, CDR2 YYEEEE. Trimming left V 3 bases short and J 0 bases short, with 10 bases between. The CDR3 nucleotides read TGTGCCAGCAGCTCCCAACTTTATAGCAATCAGCCCCAGCATTTT. Translated, it gives CASSSQLYSNQPQHF.

V and J are TRBV14 and TRBJ1-1, with TRBD1 matching 7 bases. V lost 0 bases to trimming and J lost 6 bases; unmatched junction nucleotides: 13. The CDR3 has 17 residues. Germline CDR1 and CDR2: SGHDN and FVKESK. CDR3 loop: CASSQDLGTDLFSEAFF. CDR3 in DNA: TGTGCCAGCAGCCAAGATTTGGGGACAGATCTGTTCTCTGAAGCTTTCTTT.

The rearrangement joins TRBV5-4 to TRBJ2-5; D gene unclear. This CDR3 spans 15 amino acids. CDR1 is SGHNT and CDR2 is YYREEE in the germline V gene (reference sequence). V dropped 3 bases and J dropped 2 bases, with 14 bases sitting between them. The CDR3 nucleotides are TGTGCCAGCAGCTCCTCTAGGGTTTTGCAAGAGACCCAGTACTTC. This sequence encodes CASSSSRVLQETQYF. Together with reference TRBV5-4 and TRBJ2-5, the CDR3 gives the full variable domain: ETGVTQSPTHLIKTRGQQVTLRCSSQSGHNTVSWYQQALGQGPQFIFQYYREEENGRGNFPPRFSGLQFPNYSSELNVNALELDDSALYLCASSSSRVLQETQYFGPGTRLLVL.

The chain is built from TRBV29-1 and TRBJ2-1, with D tentatively TRBD2 (6 bases). Germline CDR1 is SQVTM and CDR2 is ANQGSEA. The CDR3 runs 14 residues. V lost 6 bases, J lost 7 bases, and 19 bases lay in between. CDR3 nucleotides: TGCAGCGTCCAGACGGGAGTGGAGGTAAATGAGCAGTTCTTC. As protein: CSVQTGVEVNEQFF.

The J gene is TRBJ1-1, the V gene TRBV19, with D perhaps matching TRBD1 (5 bases). This CDR3 region has 14 residues. Looked up from germline, CDR1 is LNHDA and CDR2 is SQIVND (reference sequence). V lost 5 bases and J 0 bases, leaving 10 bases between the germline ends. The CDR3 nucleotides read TGTGCCAGTAGTCTCGTGGGGGTGAACACTGAAGCTTTCTTT. Its protein product is CASSLVGVNTEAFF.

The V call is TRBV6-6, the J call TRBJ1-4; 8 bases fit TRBD1. The ends lost 6 bases at V and 2 bases at J; junction bases unmatched: 2. CDR1 MNHNY and CDR2 SVGAGI come from the germline V gene (reference sequence). This CDR3 region has 14 residues. The CDR3, as DNA: TGTGCCAGCAGCCGACAGGGGACTAATGAAAAACTGTTTTTT. Protein: CASSRQGTNEKLFF.

The chain carries TRBV7-8 and TRBJ1-1; the D gene is possibly TRBD1 (5 bases). V lost 1 base and J lost 2, with 23 bases in between. Germline CDR1 reads SGHVS; CDR2 reads FQNEAQ. The CDR3 has 19 amino acids. The CDR3 spells CASSLVLGLLGDGNTEAFF. The CDR3, as DNA: TGTGCCAGCAGCTTAGTATTAGGGCTTTTAGGGGATGGTAACACTGAAGCTTTCTTT.

V and J are TRBV28 and TRBJ2-7; tentatively, D is TRBD2 (5 bases). The CDR3 is made up of 11 amino acids. Looked up from germline, CDR1 is MDHEN and CDR2 is SYDVKM. V gave up 6 bases and J gave up 7 bases, with 10 bases separating them. The CDR3 spells CASRSTREQYF. The DNA for the CDR3 is TGTGCCAGCAGATCAACTAGAGAGCAGTACTTC.

This clone showed up just a few times. The chain is built from TRBV23-1 and TRBJ2-1, with unresolved D. TRBV23-1 is flagged as an ORF with uncertain function. The CDR3 contains 16 residues. The V end was cut by 0 bases, the J end by 4 bases, with 13 bases between. DNA of the CDR3: TGCGCCAGCAGTCAATCGTACGGTTGGGGTTACAATGAGCAGTTCTTC. Its translation is CASSQSYGWGYNEQFF.

V is TRBV10-2 and J is TRBJ2-7; TRBD1 is a possible D gene (5 bases). CDR3 length: 13 amino acids. The V gene's germline CDR1 is WSHSY and CDR2 SAAADI. V was shortened by 2 bases and J by 3 bases, with 8 bases between the two germline ends. The DNA of the CDR3 is TGCGCCAGCAGTGAGGGACACCGCTACGAGCAGTACTTC. Its translation is CASSEGHRYEQYF.

The chain joins TRBV19 to TRBJ1-1; the match to TRBD1 covers 11 bases. Germline V gene data show CDR1 as LNHDA and CDR2 as SQIVND (reference sequence). V was clipped by 4 bases and J by 7 bases; unmatched bases: 8. The CDR3 runs 15 residues. DNA of the CDR3: TGTGCCAGTAGTAGTCGGACAGGGGGCAAGAGTGAAGCTTTCTTT. It specifies CASSSRTGGKSEAFF. Together with reference TRBV19 and TRBJ1-1, the CDR3 gives the full variable domain: DGGITQSPKYLFRKEGQNVTLSCEQNLNHDAMYWYRQDPGQGLRLIYYSQIVNDFQKGDIAEGYSVSREKKESFPLTVTSAQKNPTAFYLCASSSRTGGKSEAFFGQGTRLTVV.

The genes are TRBV11-3 and TRBJ2-2; D tentatively reads TRBD1 or TRBD2 (5 bases each). The germline V gene encodes CDR1 SGHNT and CDR2 YENEEA. V was pared by 1 base and J by 1 base, with 13 bases between. This CDR3 region has 17 residues. DNA of the CDR3: TGTGCCAGCAGCTTAGTACAGGCGGGCGGGAACACCGGGGAGCTGTTTTTT. As protein: CASSLVQAGGNTGELFF.

The chain carries TRBV11-2 and TRBJ2-2; D gene unclear. The CDR3 extends over 12 amino acids. With 2 bases removed from V and 5 bases from J, the gap between germline ends came to 3 bases. Germline CDR1 is SGHAT and CDR2 is FQNNGV. The CDR3 DNA reads as TGTGCCAGCAGCTTACTAACCGGGGAGCTGTTTTTT. Protein product: CASSLLTGELFF.

This clone was picked up one time. The chain is built from TRBV30 and TRBJ2-7; 7 bases are a match to TRBD2. The germline V gene has CDR1 GTSNPN and CDR2 SVGIG (reference sequence). This CDR3 has 14 amino acids. V was clipped by 6 bases and J by 5 bases; unmatched bases: 13. The CDR3 here is CACARRSGNDEQYF. The CDR3 bases are TGTGCCTGCGCCCGGCGGAGCGGGAACGACGAGCAGTACTTC.

The chain carries TRBV7-6 and TRBJ2-5; D is possibly TRBD1 or TRBD2 (5 bases each). CDR3 length equals 17 residues. Trimming removed 5 bases from V and 4 bases from J, with 23 bases in between. Germline V lookup: CDR1 SGHVS, CDR2 FNYEAQ. CDR3 in DNA: TGTGCCAGCAGCGCCGTCCGAGGACGGGGCTGGGGAGAGACCCAGTACTTC. This translates into CASSAVRGRGWGETQYF.